The T cell receptor (beta chain) under discussion was sequenced for a study of OX40 agonist ivuxolimab in advanced cancers. Study-level information: The patients received ivuxolimab by intravenous route every 2 weeks at 0.01 to 10 mg/kg. Of the participants, 40% had some prior anti-PD-1, anti-PD-L1 or anti-CTLA-4 therapy, which was allowed.

General study findings and limits: Clonal expansion among partial responders at 0.1-3.0 mg/kg ranked near the lowest. Researchers report that CD8+ T cells had, on average, more expanded clones than CD4+.

This clone has only one observation. The antigen is undetermined. Using immunoSEQ multiplex PCR, the repertoire was profiled, and TCRdb retains in-frame clones only, with some absent. The profile covers approximately 92,000 clones, with approximately 94% appearing a single time and about 0.17% taken by the ten largest. Germline trimming cut 8 bases from V and 7 bases from J; bases unmatched to any gene: 7. CDR1 and CDR2 (germline): SGHTA, FQGNSA. This CDR3 spans 14 amino acids. The origin of this receptor is an adult with an advanced solid tumor such as melanoma, head and neck, liver or kidney cancer. The chain combines TRBV7-2 with TRBJ2-1, with 11 bases lining up with TRBD1. Material: CD4+ or CD8+ T cells sorted from blood, obtained in a trial of the OX40 agonist ivuxolimab. Here the CDR3 DNA reads TGTGCCAGCGTATGGGACAGGGGGGGGAATGAGCAGTTCTTC. Amino acids: CASVWDRGGNEQFF.